This paragraph reports one T cell receptor (beta chain). What it recognizes is unknown. These data are taken from a study of beta chain features in type 1 diabetes. Study-wide context: The patient and healthy donor groups were comparable for age, gender and cell yields.

Of the isolated RNA, all was reverse transcribed, and so the sequenced material was expressed TCRB transcripts. Clones were sequenced by immunoSEQ multiplex PCR, and TCRdb holds only the in-frame ones, with some missing. The sample comprises about 150,000 clones, 9% to 12% of which are singletons, and less than 0.5% rests with the top ten. General study points: Among all four CD4+ subsets, Type 1 diabetes patients had TCRB CDR3s that were moderately but significantly shorter.

This CDR3 has 14 residues. V shed 6 bases and J shed 2 bases, with 14 bases lying between them. Germline V CDR1 and CDR2: SGHAT, FQNNGV. This receptor was taken from a man aged 30 to 39 with type 1 diabetes. Sequences were obtained from central memory CD4+ T cells from blood. The gene calls are TRBV11-2 and TRBJ2-7; D gene ambiguous. CDR3 coding DNA: TGTGCCAGCAGACCCATGGTAGCCCCCTACGAGCAGTACTTC. Translated: CASRPMVAPYEQYF.